This T cell receptor (beta chain) came from a study of radiotherapy plus CTLA-4 blockade in lung cancer. Ipilimumab CTLA-4 blockade and focal radiation were given to patients with chemo-refractory metastatic non-small-cell lung cancer. Study-wide points: Reported findings show early blood T cell clone dynamics, with interferon-beta, best predicted response.

V dropped 5 bases and J dropped 2 bases, with 11 bases sitting between them. Germline V gives CDR1 MDHEN, CDR2 SYDVKM. The CDR3 is 14 residues long. To note about this clone: What it binds is not known.

Clones were sequenced by immunoSEQ multiplex PCR, and TCRdb holds only the in-frame ones, with some missing. The table shows around 70,000 clones, with approximately 76% occurring only once. The chain couples TRBV28 to TRBJ2-3; D uncertain. This material consisted of peripheral blood, taken from a patient treated with radiotherapy plus ipilimumab. The TCR sequence derives from a human donor with non-small cell lung cancer whose response to radiotherapy plus ipilimumab could not be evaluated. Some clones in this sample may be carry-over from other donors' samples. CDR3 region: CASSQARLTDTQYF. CDR3 DNA: TGTGCCAGCAGTCAGGCCAGGCTCACAGATACGCAGTATTTT.